The rows below give T cell receptor beta chains drawn from one sample of a study of T cell repertoires in cytomegalovirus infection. Using its own MiXCR run on the reads, TCRdb lists one record per CDR3 protein. Here the sample spans about 52,000 distinct CDR3 sequences, 20% to 25% being singletons. Antigens of these TCRs are unknown. Specimen: CD8+ T cells from cultured PBMCs, collected from culture after CMV antigen stimulation. These receptors originate from a human donor in good health (CMV status not recorded). Some clones in this sample may be carry-over from other donors' samples. The CDR3 runs from the conserved cysteine through the conserved F or W. A D gene is named only where the DNA matches it firmly. Not every row has a clone size; where given, it reads once, few, many or a size class.

clone_size	v_call	d_call	j_call	cdr3_nt	cdr3_aa
few	TRBV7-2	TRBD1	TRBJ2-3	TGTGCCAGCAGCACCTGGACAGGGAGCACAGATACGCAGTATTTT	CASSTWTGSTDTQYF
few	TRBV5-4	TRBD1	TRBJ2-3	TGTGCCAGCAGCTCTCCGGGACAGGGGGAGGCAGATACGCAGTATTTT	CASSSPGQGEADTQYF
NA	TRBV27	NA	TRBJ1-2	TGTGCCAGCAGCTTCATCGAACAGGTCCCCAACTATGGCTACACCTTC	CASSFIEQVPNYGYTF
NA	TRBV6-1	NA	TRBJ2-7	TGTGCCAGCAAACCCCAGGGGGGGTCTACGAATGAGCAGTACTTC	CASKPQGGSTNEQYF
few	TRBV6-9	NA	TRBJ2-7	TGTGCCAGCAAACATCACCCCCGGGTCCCGGGGAACGAGCAGTACTTC	CASKHHPRVPGNEQYF
NA	TRBV6-2/TRBV6-3	NA	TRBJ2-2	TGTGCCAGCATCGGTAGTCAGATTAGCGGGGAGCTGTTTTTT	CASIGSQISGELFF
NA	TRBV12-3/TRBV12-4	NA	TRBJ2-7	TGTGCCAGCAGTTTTCTCGGGACCGAGCAGTACTTC	CASSFLGTEQYF
NA	TRBV7-8	NA	TRBJ1-2	TGTGCCAGCAGCCAAATGGGGGGGCAGAAAAACTATGGCTACACCTTC	CASSQMGGQKNYGYTF
NA	TRBV7-2	NA	TRBJ1-5	TGTGCCCATGCCGCTGTGCTATGTCTTAGGATTCGGCAGCCCCAGCATTTT	CAHAAVLCLRIRQPQHF
NA	TRBV28	NA	TRBJ1-5	TGTGCCAGCAGTTTATTTCAGGCTAATCAGCCCCAGCATTTT	CASSLFQANQPQHF
NA	TRBV7-9	TRBD2	TRBJ2-7	TGTGCCAGCAGCTTCGCGGGGACTAGCTCCTACGAGCAGTACTTC	CASSFAGTSSYEQYF
NA	TRBV28	NA	TRBJ2-4	TGTGCCAGCGCACCTCTAGCGTCGGAGGGGAACATTCAGTACTTC	CASAPLASEGNIQYF
NA	TRBV28	TRBD2	TRBJ2-7	TGTGCCAGCAGTTTCGTTTGGAGGGAGGGTTCCTACGAGCAGTACTTC	CASSFVWREGSYEQYF
NA	TRBV6-2/TRBV6-3	TRBD1	TRBJ2-7	TGTGCCAGCAGCCCCCCCCCGGGACAGGGGGTTGACGAGCAGTACTTC	CASSPPPGQGVDEQYF
many	TRBV7-6	NA	TRBJ2-5	TGTGCCAGCAGCTCGGGGGGCGAAGAGACCCAGTACTTC	CASSSGGEETQYF
many	TRBV6-2/TRBV6-3	NA	TRBJ2-7	TGTGCCAGCAGTTACGGGACGCCCTACGAGCAGTACTTC	CASSYGTPYEQYF
few	TRBV15	TRBD2	TRBJ2-1	TGTGCCACCAGCAGAGATCGGGAGGCTAGCGGGAACAATGAGCAGTTCTTC	CATSRDREASGNNEQFF
NA	TRBV7-8	NA	TRBJ2-7	TGTGCCAGCAGCTTAGAGAGGACAGCTATCTACGAGCAGTACTTC	CASSLERTAIYEQYF
few	TRBV12-5	NA	TRBJ1-1	TGTGCTAGTGCCGACAGTGGGACTGAAGCTTTCTTT	CASADSGTEAFF
few	TRBV7-2	TRBD1	TRBJ2-7	TGTGCCAGCAACCCGGGACAGCCGGTCTACGAGCAGTACTTC	CASNPGQPVYEQYF
few	TRBV7-8	NA	TRBJ2-1	TGTGCCAGCAGCTTAGAACAGGGGGGGGGCCATGAGCAGTTCTTC	CASSLEQGGGHEQFF
few	TRBV20-1	NA	TRBJ1-5	TGCAGTGCCTCAGAAGGGTCTGGCAATCAGCCCCAGCATTTT	CSASEGSGNQPQHF